The rows below give T cell receptor beta chains drawn from one sample of a study of PD-1 blockade in mismatch repair-deficient tumors. No antigen has been assigned to these receptors. The repertoire was sequenced with immunoSEQ multiplex PCR; TCRdb's copy has only in-frame clones and lacks some. The sample records over 9,000 clones, under 95% being singletons. The input for sequencing was cells cultured in vitro, taken from a patient treated with pembrolizumab. The receptors come from an adult with mismatch repair-deficient cancer. CDR3s include the opening cysteine and the closing phenylalanine or tryptophan. D genes are given only for firm matches. The size entry is marked missing in some rows and otherwise reads once, few, many or a size class.

TRBJ2-5 - TRBV7-6 - CASSRPGETQYF TGTGCCAGCAGCCGCCCTGGGGAGACCCAGTACTTC
TRBJ1-1 - TRBV29-1 - CSVQGRMNTEAFF TGCAGCGTTCAAGGCCGCATGAACACTGAAGCTTTCTTT
TRBJ1-5 - TRBV2 TRBD1 CASSEGQGGFQQPQHF TGTGCCAGCAGTGAAGGACAGGGAGGGTTTCAACAGCCCCAGCATTTT
TRBJ2-7 - TRBV28 TRBD1 CASSLLQGLMYEQYF TGTGCCAGCAGTTTATTACAGGGGTTGATGTACGAGCAGTACTTC
TRBJ2-5 - TRBV27 TRBD2 CASSSVYGGKETQYF TGTGCCAGCAGCTCCGTCTACGGGGGGAAAGAGACCCAGTACTTC
TRBJ1-1 - TRBV29-1 - CSVAGGWGMNTEAFF TGCAGCGTTGCGGGGGGCTGGGGGATGAACACTGAAGCTTTCTTT
TRBJ1-1 - TRBV7-9 - CASSLNLGGAYTEAFF TGTGCCAGCAGCTTGAATCTCGGGGGGGCATACACTGAAGCTTTCTTT
TRBJ2-5 - TRBV18 TRBD1 CASSPRISGTGTETQYF TGTGCCAGCTCACCACGAATCTCCGGGACAGGGACAGAGACCCAGTACTTC
TRBJ2-2 - TRBV7-3 - CASSQGPRGGELFF TGTGCCAGCAGCCAGGGACCTCGGGGCGGGGAGCTGTTTTTT
TRBJ1-5 - TRBV2 TRBD1 CASSTGDGGQPQHF TGTGCCAGCAGTACAGGGGATGGGGGTCAGCCCCAGCATTTT
TRBJ2-1 once TRBV27 TRBD2 CASSLLGTSGRVVFNEQFF TGTGCCAGCAGTTTATTGGGGACTAGCGGGAGAGTTGTGTTCAATGAGCAGTTCTTC
TRBJ2-2 once TRBV5-1 TRBD1 CASSFTGTGYTGELFF TGCGCCAGCAGCTTCACCGGGACAGGGTACACCGGGGAGCTGTTTTTT
TRBJ1-1 - TRBV6-1 - CASRPTTGNTEAFF TGTGCCAGCCGACCGACGACGGGGAACACTGAAGCTTTCTTT
TRBJ1-1 few TRBV29-1 - CSVEWSPNTEAFF TGCAGCGTTGAATGGTCCCCAAACACTGAAGCTTTCTTT
TRBJ2-5 - TRBV5-1 TRBD2 CASSFLLAGGPGETQYF TGCGCCAGCAGCTTCTTACTAGCGGGAGGGCCGGGGGAGACCCAGTACTTC
TRBJ1-1 - TRBV5-1 - CASSLKLQGANTEAFF TGCGCCAGCAGCTTGAAACTACAGGGAGCGAACACTGAAGCTTTCTTT
TRBJ2-7 - TRBV5-8 - CASSLGHFQQALSYEQYF TGTGCCAGCAGCTTGGGTCATTTCCAGCAGGCCCTCTCCTACGAGCAGTACTTC
TRBJ1-1 - TRBV28 - CASSFPRGRMNTEAFF TGTGCCAGCAGTTTCCCTCGGGGGCGGATGAACACTGAAGCTTTCTTT
TRBJ1-4 - TRBV5-1 - CASRLSTNEKLFF TGCGCCAGCCGCCTCTCAACTAATGAAAAACTGTTTTTT
TRBJ1-5 - TRBV7-2 - CASSLGILNQPQHF TGTGCCAGCAGCCTTGGAATCCTTAATCAGCCCCAGCATTTT
TRBJ2-2 - TRBV6-6 TRBD2 CATTFSGRAIGELFF TGTGCCACTACATTTAGCGGGAGGGCAATCGGGGAGCTGTTTTTT
TRBJ2-1 - TRBV7-3 TRBD2 CASRKTSGGPLYNEQFF TGTGCCAGCAGAAAGACTAGCGGGGGCCCACTCTACAATGAGCAGTTCTTC
TRBJ1-2 - TRBV10-1 - CATPWANTHRDYGYTF TGCGCCACCCCCTGGGCCAACACTCACAGGGACTATGGCTACACCTTC
TRBJ1-5 - TRBV28 TRBD1 CASTLTGYNQPQHF TGTGCCAGCACCCTGACAGGGTACAATCAGCCCCAGCATTTT
TRBJ1-6 few TRBV28 TRBD1 CASSRIGTGVSRSPLHF TGTGCCAGCTCAAGGATAGGGACAGGGGTGTCGAGGTCACCCCTCCACTTT
TRBJ2-7 - TRBV27 TRBD1 CASSPAGQASTYEQYF TGTGCCAGCAGTCCTGCGGGACAGGCGAGCACCTACGAGCAGTACTTC
TRBJ2-7 - TRBV7-9 TRBD2 CASSLAELAGAYEQYF TGTGCCAGCAGCTTAGCCGAACTAGCGGGAGCCTACGAGCAGTACTTC
TRBJ2-1 - TRBV6-1 - CASSSHEQFF TGTGCCAGCAGTTCGCATGAGCAGTTCTTC
TRBJ2-1 - TRBV27 - CASSPILTRVSYNEQFF TGTGCCAGCAGTCCTATTTTAACCAGGGTTAGCTACAATGAGCAGTTCTTC
TRBJ1-1 - TRBV11-1 TRBD1 CASSPRTGAGTEAFF TGTGCCAGCAGCCCCCGGACAGGGGCGGGGACTGAAGCTTTCTTT
TRBJ2-1 - TRBV11-3 TRBD2 CASSSWPGGNGDEQFF TGTGCCAGCAGCTCGTGGCCCGGGGGGAATGGGGATGAGCAGTTCTTC
TRBJ2-5 - TRBV4-2 - CATADTHQETQYF TGTGCCACCGCGGACACCCACCAAGAGACCCAGTACTTC
TRBJ1-1 once TRBV5-1 TRBD1 CASSLGGQGAGNTEAFF TGCGCCAGCAGCTTGGGTGGACAGGGGGCTGGGAACACTGAAGCTTTCTTT
TRBJ2-7 - TRBV4-2 TRBD1 CASSPLDRVYEQYF TGTGCCAGCAGCCCCCTTGACAGGGTCTACGAGCAGTACTTC
TRBJ2-1 - TRBV9 - CASSVRTANRDNEQFF TGTGCCAGCAGTGTCCGGACTGCCAACCGCGACAATGAGCAGTTCTTC
TRBJ2-1 - TRBV7-2 TRBD2 CASSNGLAGGLNEQFF TGTGCCAGCAGCAACGGACTAGCGGGAGGGCTCAATGAGCAGTTCTTC
TRBJ2-1 - TRBV9 - CASSVAALSLEQFF TGTGCCAGCAGCGTAGCGGCCCTAAGTCTCGAGCAGTTCTTC
TRBJ2-7 - TRBV9 - CASSGTGQYEQYF TGTGCCAGCAGTGGAACGGGACAATACGAGCAGTACTTC
TRBJ2-2 few TRBV4-1 - CASSQERGALVRELFF TGCGCCAGCAGCCAAGAGCGCGGAGCTTTAGTCCGGGAGCTGTTTTTT